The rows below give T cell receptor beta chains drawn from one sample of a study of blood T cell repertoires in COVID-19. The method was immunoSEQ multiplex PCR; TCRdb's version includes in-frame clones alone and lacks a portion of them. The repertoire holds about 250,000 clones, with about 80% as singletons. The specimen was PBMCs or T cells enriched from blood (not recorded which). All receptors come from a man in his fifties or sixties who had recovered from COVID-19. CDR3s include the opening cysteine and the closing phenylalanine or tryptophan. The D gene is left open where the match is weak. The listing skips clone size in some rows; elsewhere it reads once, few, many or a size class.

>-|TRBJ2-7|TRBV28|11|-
CASSFQVEQYF
TGTGCCAGCAGTTTTCAGGTCGAGCAGTACTTC
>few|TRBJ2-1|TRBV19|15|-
CASSITQGSYNEQFF
TGTGCCAGTAGTATAACCCAGGGCTCCTACAATGAGCAGTTCTTC
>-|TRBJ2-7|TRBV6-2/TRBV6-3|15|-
CASSYNRRGSYEQYF
TGTGCCAGCAGTTACAACCGGCGGGGCTCCTACGAGCAGTACTTC
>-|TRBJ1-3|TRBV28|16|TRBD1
CASSPLGQGAGNTIYF
TGTGCCAGCAGTCCCCTGGGACAGGGGGCAGGAAACACCATATATTTT
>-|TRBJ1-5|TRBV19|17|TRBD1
CASSINRGTGSNQPQHF
TGTGCCAGTAGTATAAACCGAGGGACAGGAAGCAATCAGCCCCAGCATTTT
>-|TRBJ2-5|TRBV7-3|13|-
CASSLGPEETQYF
TGTGCCAGCAGCCTTGGCCCAGAAGAGACCCAGTACTTC
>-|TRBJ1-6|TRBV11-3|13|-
CASSLDQRSPLHF
TGTGCCAGCAGCTTAGATCAGCGCTCACCCCTCCACTTT
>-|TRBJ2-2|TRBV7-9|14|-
CASSFSSGTGELFF
TGTGCCAGCAGCTTCAGTTCAGGAACCGGGGAGCTGTTTTTT
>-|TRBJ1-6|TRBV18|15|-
CASSRSAGNNSPLHF
TGTGCCAGCTCACGGTCGGCAGGGAATAATTCACCCCTCCACTTT
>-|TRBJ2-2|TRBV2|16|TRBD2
CAGKPGLFGGTGELFF
TGTGCCGGAAAACCGGGCCTCTTCGGGGGGACCGGGGAGCTGTTTTTT
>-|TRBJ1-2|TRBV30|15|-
CAWSVAGRRRYGYTF
TGTGCCTGGAGTGTAGCGGGGAGGCGGAGATATGGCTACACCTTC
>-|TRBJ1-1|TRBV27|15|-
CASSPFGGLYTEAFF
TGTGCCAGCAGCCCTTTTGGGGGGTTGTACACTGAAGCTTTCTTT
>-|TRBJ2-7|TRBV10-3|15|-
CAITQGQGKFNEQYF
TGTGCCATCACCCAGGGGCAGGGAAAATTTAACGAGCAGTACTTC
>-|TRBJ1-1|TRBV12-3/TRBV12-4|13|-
CASSLSMNTEAFF
TGTGCCAGCAGTTTATCCATGAACACTGAAGCTTTCTTT
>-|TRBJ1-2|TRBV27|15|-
CASSLGAGYNYGYTF
TGTGCCAGCAGTTTAGGTGCGGGATATAACTATGGCTACACCTTC
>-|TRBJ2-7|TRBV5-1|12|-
CASSSPGYEQYF
TGCGCCAGCAGCTCCCCAGGGTACGAGCAGTACTTC
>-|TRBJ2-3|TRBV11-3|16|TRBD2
CASSPRTRPNTGTQYF
TGTGCCAGCAGCCCTAGGACTAGGCCCAACACGGGTACGCAGTATTTT
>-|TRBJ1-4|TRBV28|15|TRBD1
CASSLRGTVNEKLFF
TGTGCCAGCAGTTTACGCGGGACAGTGAATGAAAAACTGTTTTTT
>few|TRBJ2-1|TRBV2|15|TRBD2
CASSEMGLAWNEQFF
TGTGCCAGCAGTGAAATGGGACTAGCGTGGAATGAGCAGTTCTTC
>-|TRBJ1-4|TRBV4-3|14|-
CASSQGANYEKLFF
TGCGCCAGCAGCCAGGGGGCCAATTATGAAAAACTGTTTTTT
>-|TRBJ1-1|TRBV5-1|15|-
CASSFMRDLGTEAFF
TGCGCCAGCAGCTTTATGAGGGATTTGGGCACTGAAGCTTTCTTT
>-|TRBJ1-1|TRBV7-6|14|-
CASSFGTRDTEAFF
TGTGCCAGCAGCTTTGGGACAAGAGACACTGAAGCTTTCTTT
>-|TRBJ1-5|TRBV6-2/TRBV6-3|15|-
CASSYWQGGNQPQHF
TGTGCCAGCAGTTACTGGCAAGGAGGCAATCAGCCCCAGCATTTT
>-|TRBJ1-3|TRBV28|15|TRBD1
CASSSGTGVRNTIYF
TGTGCCAGCAGTTCCGGGACAGGGGTTAGAAACACCATATATTTT
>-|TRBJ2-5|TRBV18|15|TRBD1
CASSHGTGSRETQYF
TGTGCCAGCTCACACGGGACAGGGAGTCGGGAGACCCAGTACTTC
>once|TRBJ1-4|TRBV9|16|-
CASSAGPGGTNEKLFF
TGTGCCAGCAGCGCCGGTCCGGGAGGGACTAATGAAAAACTGTTTTTT
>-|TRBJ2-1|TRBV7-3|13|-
CASSDGGKAEQFF
TGTGCCAGCAGCGACGGAGGGAAGGCTGAGCAGTTCTTC
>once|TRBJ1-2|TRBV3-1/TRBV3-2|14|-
CASSLQKGVEGYTF
TGTGCCAGCAGTCTGCAGAAGGGGGTGGAGGGCTACACCTTC
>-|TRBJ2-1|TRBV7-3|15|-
CASSRDPVGGNEQFF
TGTGCCAGCAGCCGCGATCCAGTGGGGGGAAATGAGCAGTTCTTC
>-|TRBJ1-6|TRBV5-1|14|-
CASSPRTGDSPLHF
TGCGCCAGCAGCCCCCGGACGGGAGATTCACCCCTCCACTTT
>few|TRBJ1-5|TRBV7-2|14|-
CASSLNLGNQPQHF
TGTGCCAGCAGCTTAAATCTAGGCAATCAGCCCCAGCATTTT
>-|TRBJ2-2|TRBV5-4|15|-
CASSNSLLNTGELFF
TGTGCCAGCAGCAACAGCTTGTTAAACACCGGGGAGCTGTTTTTT
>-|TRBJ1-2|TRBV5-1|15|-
CASSLGQISNYGYTF
TGCGCCAGCAGCTTGGGACAGATTTCTAACTATGGCTACACCTTC
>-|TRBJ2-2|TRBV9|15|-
CASSAQQGSTGELFF
TGTGCCAGCAGCGCTCAACAGGGTTCCACCGGGGAGCTGTTTTTT
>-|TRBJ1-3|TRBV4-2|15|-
CASSQDRISGNTIYF
TGTGCCAGCAGCCAAGACAGGATCTCTGGAAACACCATATATTTT
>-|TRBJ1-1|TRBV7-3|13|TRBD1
CASSYRGNTEAFF
TGTGCCAGCAGCTACAGGGGGAACACTGAAGCTTTCTTT
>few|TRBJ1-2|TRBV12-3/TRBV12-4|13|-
CASSFAGAYGYTF
TGTGCCAGCAGTTTTGCGGGGGCCTATGGCTACACCTTC
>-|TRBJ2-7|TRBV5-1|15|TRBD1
CASSLGTGDIYEQYF
TGCGCCAGCAGCTTGGGGACAGGGGACATCTACGAGCAGTACTTC
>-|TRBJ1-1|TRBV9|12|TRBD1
CASSKTGFEAFF
TGTGCCAGCAGCAAGACAGGGTTTGAAGCTTTCTTT
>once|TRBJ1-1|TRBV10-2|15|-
CASRKAVGQQYEAFF
TGCGCCAGCAGGAAGGCGGTAGGACAGCAATATGAAGCTTTCTTT
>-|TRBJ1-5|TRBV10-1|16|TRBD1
CASSESRQGIGWPQHF
TGCGCCAGCAGTGAGTCAAGACAGGGCATTGGGTGGCCCCAGCATTTT
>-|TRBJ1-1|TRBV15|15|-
CATSREGRGTTEAFF
TGTGCCACCAGCAGAGAGGGGCGCGGGACCACTGAAGCTTTCTTT
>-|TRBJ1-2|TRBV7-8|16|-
CASKKGGFVWNYGYTF
TGTGCCAGCAAAAAGGGAGGATTTGTTTGGAACTATGGCTACACCTTC
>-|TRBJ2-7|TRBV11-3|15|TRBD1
CASSPDRGLTYEQYF
TGTGCCAGCAGCCCCGACAGGGGCCTTACCTACGAGCAGTACTTC
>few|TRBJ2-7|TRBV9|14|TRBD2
CASSSGLVSYEQYF
TGTGCCAGCAGCTCTGGACTAGTCTCCTACGAGCAGTACTTC
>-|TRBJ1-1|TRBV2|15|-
CASRGAGRARTEAFF
TGTGCCAGCAGAGGGGCTGGCAGGGCGAGAACTGAAGCTTTCTTT
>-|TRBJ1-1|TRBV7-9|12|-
CASSLSGTEAFF
TGTGCCAGCAGCTTATCGGGCACTGAAGCTTTCTTT
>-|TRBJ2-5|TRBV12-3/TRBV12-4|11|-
CASSLLETQYF
TGTGCCAGCAGTTTACTAGAGACCCAGTACTTC
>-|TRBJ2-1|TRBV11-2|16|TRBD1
CASSYPGTAGSNEQFF
TGTGCCAGCAGCTACCCCGGGACAGCAGGTTCCAATGAGCAGTTCTTC
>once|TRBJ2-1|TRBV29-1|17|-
CSVGGTSSLSSYNEQFF
TGCAGCGTGGGGGGAACTAGCTCCTTAAGCTCCTACAATGAGCAGTTCTTC
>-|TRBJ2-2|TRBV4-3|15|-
CASSPQDMRAGELFF
TGCGCCAGCAGCCCCCAAGATATGAGAGCCGGGGAGCTGTTTTTT
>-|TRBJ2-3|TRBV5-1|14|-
CASSSHREGDTQYF
TGCGCCAGCAGCTCCCACAGGGAAGGCGATACGCAGTATTTT
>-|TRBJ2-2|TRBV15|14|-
CATSRGQNTGELFF
TGTGCCACCAGCAGGGGGCAGAACACCGGGGAGCTGTTTTTT
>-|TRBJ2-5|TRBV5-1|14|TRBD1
CASSLRTGRETQYF
TGCGCCAGCAGCTTGAGGACAGGGAGGGAGACCCAGTACTTC